This T cell receptor (beta chain) was profiled in a study of cytomegalovirus exposure and HLA in healthy donors. Study-wide points: In a later analysis, HLA-associated TCR beta chains were more clonally expanded than equally common others.

Looked up from germline, CDR1 is SGHTA and CDR2 is FQGNSA. This CDR3 is built from 16 residues. The V end lost 0 bases, the J end lost 4 bases, and 13 bases lay between the germline ends. Nominally healthy donors provided the samples, though records likely missed some immune exposures. A multiplex PCR was run with 60 Vbeta primers and 13 Jbeta primers. This table comes from immunoSEQ multiplex PCR, and its TCRdb copy is limited to in-frame clones, with some not included. The table lists 55,000 to 90,000 clones, around 76% of them singletons. With regard to this clone: No antigen is known for it.

The chain joins TRBV7-2 to TRBJ1-5; TRBD1 is a possible D gene (6 bases). The sequencing sample was made of PBMCs. The source is a man aged 50-59 years in good health and CMV-seronegative. CDR3 coding DNA: TGTGCCAGCAGCTTAGCCGGCAGGGGTACTAATCAGCCCCAGCATTTT. Its translation is CASSLAGRGTNQPQHF.